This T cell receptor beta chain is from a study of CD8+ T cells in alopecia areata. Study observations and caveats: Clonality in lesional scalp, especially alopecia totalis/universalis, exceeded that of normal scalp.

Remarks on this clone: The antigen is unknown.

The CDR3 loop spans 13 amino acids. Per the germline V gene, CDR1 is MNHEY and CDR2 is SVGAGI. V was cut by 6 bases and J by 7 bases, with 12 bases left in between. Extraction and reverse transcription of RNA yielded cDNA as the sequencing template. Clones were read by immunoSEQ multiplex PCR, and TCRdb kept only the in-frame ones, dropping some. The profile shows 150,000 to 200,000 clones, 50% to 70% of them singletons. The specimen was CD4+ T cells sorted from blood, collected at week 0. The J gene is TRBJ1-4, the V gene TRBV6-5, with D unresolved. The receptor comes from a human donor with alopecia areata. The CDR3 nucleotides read TGTGCCAGCAGCCGAGGACGGACTGAAAAACTGTTTTTT. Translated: CASSRGRTEKLFF.